This TCR beta chain is drawn from a study of T cell responses to AZD1222 COVID-19 vaccine. Germline V gene data show CDR1 as LNHDA and CDR2 as SQIVND (reference sequence). The ends were cut back, 1 base at V and 0 bases at J, with 7 bases in the middle. The CDR3 runs to 14 residues. General study findings and limits: Donors were largely white British and mainly female; clonal diversity was possibly underestimated. Two doses of AZD1222 preceded a rise in Spike-specific TCR breadth and depth. Reportedly, nearly half the spike-specific TCRs target unmutated variant regions. At baseline, seropositivity was found in only a handful of AZD1222 recipients.

Profiled with immunoSEQ multiplex PCR; TCRdb holds only in-frame clones, not every one. Of roughly 150,000 clones in the sample, about 91% were seen once. With respect to this clone: Antigen unknown.

Sequencing used peripheral blood, obtained on day 0 of MenACWY control vaccination. This receptor was obtained from an adult in good health. The chain uses TRBV19 and TRBJ2-7; D gene ambiguous. CDR3 sequence (DNA): TGTGCCAGTAGTATAGGTGGGGACTCCTACGAGCAGTACTTC. Translation: CASSIGGDSYEQYF.